These 30 T cell receptor beta chains were all obtained from the same sample, sequenced in a study of blood T cells in healthy people across ages. For the second PCR, which ran for about 6 to 11 cycles, a sample-barcoded 5' primer and a J-beta primer mix were used. Each CDR3 protein is one row after TCRdb ran MiXCR on the 5' RACE reads. The data hold 850,000 or so distinct CDR3 sequences, with roughly 26% observed a single time. The source material was blood. All receptors derive from a woman older than 75 in good health.

This clonotype has at least ten counts. The J gene is TRBJ2-5, the V gene TRBV20-1; TRBD1 aligns across 10 bases. Trimming cost V 7 bases and J 4 bases; bases outside gene matches: 9. Germline values: CDR1 DFQATT, CDR2 SNEGSKA (reference sequence). This CDR3 region has 14 residues. The CDR3 bases are TGCAGTGGGGACAGGGGTTCGGTTGGAGAGACCCAGTACTTC. Translating gives CSGDRGSVGETQYF.

At least ten counts were recorded for this clonotype. The gene calls are TRBV15 and TRBJ2-3; tentatively, D is TRBD2 (5 bases). V lost 8 bases, J lost 1 base, and 13 bases lay in between. The germline gives CDR1 LNHNV, CDR2 YYDKDF (reference sequence). This CDR3 region has 14 residues. CDR3 region: CATGVGRGTDTQYF. CDR3 bases: TGTGCCACCGGGGTCGGGCGGGGCACAGATACGCAGTATTTT.

The genes are TRBV5-6 and TRBJ1-1; D perhaps matches TRBD1 (5 bases). The V end lost 4 bases, the J end lost 0 bases, and 16 bases lay between the germline ends. This CDR3 region has 16 residues. Germline lookup yields CDR1 SGHDT and CDR2 YYEEEE. The CDR3 nucleotides read TGTGCCAGCAGCCCACCGTACGGGGGGTTGAACACTGAAGCTTTCTTT. It yields the protein CASSPPYGGLNTEAFF.

Ten or more counts support this clonotype. CDR3 coding DNA: TGTGCCTGTTCCCGGACAGGGTTGCACGAGCAGTACTTC. As protein: CACSRTGLHEQYF. The V and J genes are TRBV30 and TRBJ2-7; 8 positions match TRBD1. CDR1 is GTSNPN and CDR2 is SVGIG in the germline V gene (reference sequence). The CDR3 extends over 13 amino acids. V shed 6 bases, J shed 5 bases, and the junction held 9 bases outside the gene matches.

This clonotype was counted between two and nine times. V is TRBV20-1 and J is TRBJ1-5; D gene ambiguous. The germline V gene encodes CDR1 DFQATT and CDR2 SNEGSKA (reference sequence). Trimming took off 1 base at V and 7 bases at J, with 8 bases between the two ends. This CDR3 contains 12 residues. The CDR3 protein is CSARGQGQPQHF. The DNA of the CDR3 is TGCAGTGCTAGAGGGCAAGGACAGCCCCAGCATTTT.

The chain links TRBV19 to TRBJ2-6; D call uncertain. In germline, CDR1 is LNHDA, CDR2 SQIVND (reference sequence). The V end was cut by 7 bases, the J end by 4 bases, with 8 bases between. This CDR3 contains 13 residues. CDR3 in DNA: TGTGCCAGTAAAGTAGACGGGGCCAACGTCCTGACTTTC. Translation: CASKVDGANVLTF.

The sample holds a few counts of this clonotype. This could be a read error, since a much larger clone is one nucleotide away. The J gene is TRBJ2-6, the V gene TRBV7-2; D might be TRBD1 (6 bases). Germline CDR1 reads SGHTA; CDR2 reads FQGNSA. This CDR3 is built from 18 residues. CDR3 sequence (DNA): TGTGCCAGCAGCCCTCGACAGGCTATAACTTCTGGGGCCAACGTCCGGACTTTC. Translated, it gives CASSPRQAITSGANVRTF.

A word on this clonotype: The CDR3 ends on some other residue instead of the conserved phenylalanine or tryptophan, so this is likely a read error. The gene calls are TRBV4-3 and TRBJ1-4; 7 nucleotides line up with TRBD1. The germline V gene has CDR1 LGHNA and CDR2 YSLEER. The CDR3 contains 16 residues. V dropped 3 bases and J dropped 8; count of bases not matched to a gene: 12. The CDR3 sequence is CASSHAQTGPLEKLFC. CDR3 in DNA: TGCGCCAGCAGCCATGCACAGACAGGGCCGTTGGAAAAACTGTTTTGT.

This clonotype was detected many times. The V gene is TRBV20-1, the J gene TRBJ1-5; 7 bases match TRBD1. Trimming at V came to 7 bases and at J to 1 base, leaving 4 bases not matched to a gene. The germline V gene encodes CDR1 DFQATT and CDR2 SNEGSKA (reference sequence). The CDR3 is 13 residues long. The CDR3 sequence is CSGQGDSNQPQHF. CDR3 nucleotides: TGCAGTGGCCAGGGGGACAGCAATCAGCCCCAGCATTTT.

In this sample, this clonotype turned up a few times. The rearrangement uses TRBV15 and TRBJ1-4; weak D call: TRBD1 (6 bases). The germline V and J ends were trimmed by 1 base and 8 bases, with 14 bases remaining between them. CDR3 length equals 15 residues. From germline, CDR1 is LNHNV and CDR2 YYDKDF (reference sequence). CDR3 residues: CATSRVVQGWEKLFF. CDR3 sequence (DNA): TGTGCCACCAGCAGAGTAGTACAGGGTTGGGAAAAACTGTTTTTT.

V is TRBV20-1 and J is TRBJ2-7, with 9 bases matching TRBD1. This CDR3 region has 12 residues. Germline CDR1 DFQATT, CDR2 SNEGSKA (reference sequence). Trimming at V came to 5 bases and at J to 5 bases, leaving 4 bases not matched to a gene. CDR3 sequence (DNA): TGCAGTGCTCTTAGGACAGGGGACGAGCAGTACTTC. Translation: CSALRTGDEQYF.

Comment on this clonotype: At one end the junction does not follow the germline gene, possibly because of a read error. The chain recombines TRBV5-1 with TRBJ2-1, with D perhaps TRBD1 or TRBD2 (5 bases each). CDR3 size: 14 residues. Looked up from germline, CDR1 is SGHRS and CDR2 is YFSETQ. CDR3 sequence reads: CASGEGRAYNEQLF. CDR3 sequence (DNA): TGCGCCAGCGGCGAGGGGCGCGCCTACAATGAACAGCTCTTC. Based on the CDR3 plus reference TRBV5-1 and TRBJ2-1, the full variable domain is KAGVTQTPRYLIKTRGQQVTLSCSPISGHRSVSWYQQTPGQGLQFLFEYFSETQRNKGNFPGRFSGRQFSNSRSEMNVSTLELGDSALYLCASGEGRAYNEQLFGPGTRLTVL.

This clonotype was picked up a small number of times. The rearrangement joins TRBV3-1 to TRBJ1-5; 9 bases match TRBD1. Germline values: CDR1 LGHDT, CDR2 YNNKEL (reference sequence). This CDR3 comprises 23 residues. The ends lost 0 bases at V and 3 bases at J; junction bases unmatched: 24. CDR3 in amino acids: CASSQELSGQGSPHTTPNQPQHF. CDR3 DNA: TGTGCCAGCAGCCAAGAATTGTCAGGACAGGGGTCCCCTCACACAACCCCCAATCAGCCCCAGCATTTT.

This clonotype was counted at least ten times. The rearrangement links TRBV7-9 to TRBJ2-5; D not resolved. CDR1 is SEHNR, CDR2 FQNEAQ, per germline (reference sequence). V lost 5 bases and J lost 7, with 14 bases in between. This CDR3 has 13 residues. CDR3 sequence: CASSHKGEVTQYF. The CDR3 nucleotides read TGTGCCAGCAGCCACAAGGGCGAAGTGACCCAGTACTTC.

This clonotype was counted at least ten times. V is TRBV5-1 and J is TRBJ2-7; 10 bases are a match to TRBD1. The V gene end was trimmed by 0 bases and the J gene end by 5 bases; junction bases not matched to a gene: 14. The CDR3 loop spans 18 amino acids. Germline V gene data show CDR1 as SGHRS and CDR2 as YFSETQ. CDR3 nucleotide sequence: TGCGCCAGCAGCTTGGCAGTTGGGACAGACAGGGGGCAGAACGAGCAGTACTTC. It specifies CASSLAVGTDRGQNEQYF.

The sample holds many counts of this clonotype. This chain uses TRBV20-1 with TRBJ2-3; 7 bases align to TRBD2. Germline V gene data show CDR1 as DFQATT and CDR2 as SNEGSKA (reference sequence). With V trimmed by 3 bases and J by 2 bases, 8 bases remained unmatched. The CDR3 length is 15 residues. CDR3 coding DNA: TGCAGTGCTAGGGGGAGGGCGAAACCCACAGATACGCAGTATTTT. The encoded protein is CSARGRAKPTDTQYF.

This clonotype was counted ten times or more. J is TRBJ1-6 and V is TRBV25-1; D gene unclear. Trimming cost V 3 bases and J 10 bases, with 13 bases left between them. The CDR3 runs to 14 residues. Germline V gene data show CDR1 as MGHDK and CDR2 as SYGVNS. CDR3 amino acids: CASSEGGPGSPLHF. CDR3 nucleotide sequence: TGTGCCAGCAGTGAGGGCGGCCCGGGGTCACCCCTCCACTTT.

Ten or more counts support this clonotype. V is TRBV10-2 and J is TRBJ2-1; the D gene is possibly TRBD2 (7 bases). The germline V gene encodes CDR1 WSHSY and CDR2 SAAADI. The CDR3 is made up of 16 amino acids. Trimming took 6 bases from V and 2 from J, leaving 17 bases between them. The CDR3 nucleotides read TGCGCCAGCAGGAGAGGGGGGGGACACCCCTACAATGAGCAGTTCTTC. This codes for CASRRGGGHPYNEQFF.

Worth noting for this clonotype: An end of the junction does not agree with germline; a read error may underlie this. The chain joins TRBV12-3 or TRBV12-4 to TRBJ2-3; D gene unclear. The CDR3 sequence is 16 residues long. CDR3 region: CASSSIPGPRADTQYF. In DNA form, the CDR3 reads TGTGCCAGCAGTTCCATCCCAGGTCCTAGAGCAGATACGCAGTATTTC.

A note on this clonotype: The junction differs from germline at one of its ends, possibly a read error. This chain uses TRBV5-1 with TRBJ2-6, with D maybe TRBD1 (5 bases). The germline gives CDR1 SGHRS, CDR2 YFSETQ. This CDR3 has 15 residues. CDR3 region: CASSFRSSGANVLNF. CDR3 coding DNA: TGCGCCAGCAGCTTCAGGAGCTCTGGGGCCAACGTCCTGAATTTC.

This clonotype was counted ten times or more. The rearrangement uses TRBV6-2 or TRBV6-3 and TRBJ2-3; 8 bases are a match to TRBD1. This CDR3 is 15 amino acids long. V was clipped by 6 bases and J by 4 bases; unmatched bases: 9. From germline, CDR1 is MNHEY and CDR2 SVGEGT. The CDR3 region has the DNA TGTGCCAGCAGCAAAGCGGACAGGGATCCAGATACGCAGTATTTT. Translated, it gives CASSKADRDPDTQYF.

This clonotype was counted many times. The J gene is TRBJ2-1, the V gene TRBV20-1; 12 bases line up with TRBD2. The CDR3 contains 18 residues. Germline V CDR1 and CDR2: DFQATT, SNEGSKA (reference sequence). J lost 5 bases, V lost 0 bases, and 11 bases had no gene match. The CDR3: CSARDFGPLAGGDNEQFF. The CDR3 coding sequence is TGCAGTGCTAGAGACTTCGGGCCGCTAGCGGGGGGGGACAATGAGCAGTTCTTC.

This clonotype was counted a few times. The chain couples TRBV6-2 or TRBV6-3 to TRBJ2-7, with D perhaps assigned TRBD1 or TRBD2 (5 bases each). The CDR3 has 18 residues. V was cut by 2 bases and J by 7 bases, with 27 bases left in between. The germline V gene encodes CDR1 MNHEY and CDR2 SVGEGT. The CDR3 DNA reads TGTGCCAGCAGTTACCGCGGTCCTTCGTGGGGCAGTGGCGGGGAGCAGTACTTC. Translated, it gives CASSYRGPSWGSGGEQYF.

Turning to this clonotype: This clone may be a read error of a much larger clone one base away. The chain couples TRBV2 to TRBJ2-5; a possible D gene is TRBD1 (5 bases). TRBJ2-1 matches the DNA end more closely, so the J call is doubtful. CDR3 length: 14 residues. The germline CDR1 and CDR2 sequences are SNHLY and FYNNEI. The CDR3 region has the DNA TGTGCCAGCAAGGTTCAGGGAAACCAAGAGACCCAGTTCTTC. It yields the protein CASKVQGNQETQFF.

This clonotype was counted at least ten times. V and J are TRBV7-2 and TRBJ2-7, with 8 bases fitting TRBD2. V trimming: 5 bases; J trimming: 6 bases; junction bases outside the gene matches: 6. Per germline, CDR1 SGHTA and CDR2 FQGNSA. The CDR3 sequence is 13 residues long. The DNA of the CDR3 is TGTGCCAGCAGCGCGGGACTAGGGGGCGAGCAGTACTTC. Translated: CASSAGLGGEQYF.

This clonotype was seen repeatedly, ten times or more. The rearrangement links TRBV20-1 to TRBJ2-3, with TRBD2 identical over 16 bases. With V trimmed by 1 base and J by 3 bases, 4 bases remained unmatched. This CDR3 is built from 17 residues. Germline CDR1 reads DFQATT; CDR2 reads SNEGSKA (reference sequence). The CDR3 DNA is TGCAGTGCTAGAGGCGGGACTAGCGGGGGGGCGACAGATACGCAGTATTTT. It is translated as CSARGGTSGGATDTQYF.

This clonotype was recorded a few times. The chain links TRBV2 to TRBJ1-5; 8 nucleotides agree with TRBD1. The CDR3 spans 15 residues. V trimming: 4 bases; J trimming: 6 bases; junction bases outside the gene matches: 8. Germline V gives CDR1 SNHLY, CDR2 FYNNEI. The CDR3 protein is CASSGTGSGGQPQHF. The CDR3 bases are TGTGCCAGCAGTGGGACAGGGTCCGGTGGTCAGCCCCAGCATTTT. The full variable domain, rest sourced from reference TRBV2 and TRBJ1-5, is EPEVTQTPSHQVTQMGQEVILRCVPISNHLYFYWYRQILGQKVEFLVSFYNNEISEKSEIFDDQFSVERPDGSNFTLKIRSTKLEDSAMYFCASSGTGSGGQPQHFGDGTRLSIL.

Concerning this clonotype: At one end, the junction sequence differs from germline, possibly due to a read error. The genes are TRBV29-1 and TRBJ1-1, with D uncertain. The CDR3 consists of 11 residues. From germline, CDR1 is SQVTM and CDR2 ANQGSEA. CDR3 DNA: TGCAGCGCCAGACACCACACTGAAGTTTTCTTT. Amino acid sequence: CSARHHTEVFF.

Ten or more counts support this clonotype. This chain joins TRBV5-5 and TRBJ2-3; 9 positions agree with TRBD2. The length of the CDR3 is 15 residues. The V and J ends lost 2 bases and 1 base, in that order; junction bases with no gene match: 2. Germline loops: CDR1 SGHKS, CDR2 YYEKEE (reference sequence). The CDR3 loop is CASSFSGGGTDTQYF. CDR3 in DNA: TGTGCCAGCAGCTTTAGCGGGGGAGGCACAGATACGCAGTATTTT.

This clonotype has just a few counts. The chain recombines TRBV6-5 with TRBJ2-2; D uncertain. Trimming shortened V by 4 bases and J by 1 base, and 13 bases separated the two germline ends. Germline lookup yields CDR1 MNHEY and CDR2 SVGAGI. The CDR3 runs 16 residues. CDR3 sequence (DNA): TGTGCCAGCAGTTCCGGGCCCCGCAGGAACACCGGGGAGCTGTTTTTT. It encodes CASSSGPRRNTGELFF.